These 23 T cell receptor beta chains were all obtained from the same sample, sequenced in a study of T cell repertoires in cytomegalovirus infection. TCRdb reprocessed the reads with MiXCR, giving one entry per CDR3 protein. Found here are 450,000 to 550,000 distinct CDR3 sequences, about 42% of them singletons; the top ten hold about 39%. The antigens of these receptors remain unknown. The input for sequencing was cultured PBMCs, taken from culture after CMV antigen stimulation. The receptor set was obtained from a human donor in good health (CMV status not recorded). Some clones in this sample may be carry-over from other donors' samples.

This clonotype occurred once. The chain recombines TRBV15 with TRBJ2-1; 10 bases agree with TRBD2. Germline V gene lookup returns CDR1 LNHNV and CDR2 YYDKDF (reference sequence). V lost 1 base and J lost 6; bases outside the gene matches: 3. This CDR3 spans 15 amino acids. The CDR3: CATSRGGLASNEQFF. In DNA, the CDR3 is TGTGCCACCAGCAGAGGGGGACTAGCGTCCAATGAGCAGTTCTTC.

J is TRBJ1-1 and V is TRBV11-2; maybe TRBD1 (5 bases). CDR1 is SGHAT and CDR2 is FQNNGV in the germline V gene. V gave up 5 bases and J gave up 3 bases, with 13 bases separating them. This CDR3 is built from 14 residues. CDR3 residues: CASSPRGFDTEAFF. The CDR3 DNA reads TGTGCCAGCAGCCCCCGGGGCTTCGACACTGAAGCTTTCTTT. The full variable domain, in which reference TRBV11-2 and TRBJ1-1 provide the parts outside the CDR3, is EAGVAQSPRYKIIEKRQSVAFWCNPISGHATLYWYQQILGQGPKLLIQFQNNGVVDDSQLPKDRFSAERLKGVDSTLKIQPAKLEDSAVYLCASSPRGFDTEAFFGQGTRLTVV.

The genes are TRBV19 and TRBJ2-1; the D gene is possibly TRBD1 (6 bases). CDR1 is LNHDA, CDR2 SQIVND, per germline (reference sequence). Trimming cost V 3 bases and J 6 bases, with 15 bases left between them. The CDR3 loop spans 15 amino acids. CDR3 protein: CASSMSRGSGNEQFF. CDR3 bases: TGTGCCAGTAGTATGTCCAGGGGTTCCGGCAATGAGCAGTTCTTC.

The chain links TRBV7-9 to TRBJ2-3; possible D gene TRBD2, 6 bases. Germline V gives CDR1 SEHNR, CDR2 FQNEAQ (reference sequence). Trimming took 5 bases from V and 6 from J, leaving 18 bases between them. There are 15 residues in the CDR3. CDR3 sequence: CASSPRDPSVDTQYF. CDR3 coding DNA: TGTGCCAGCAGCCCGCGGGACCCCTCGGTGGATACGCAGTATTTT.

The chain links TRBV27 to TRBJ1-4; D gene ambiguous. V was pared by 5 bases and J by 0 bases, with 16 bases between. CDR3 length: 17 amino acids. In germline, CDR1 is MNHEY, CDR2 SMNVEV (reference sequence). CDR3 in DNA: TGTGCCAGCAGTCCCTGGACGGCTGGTCCAACTAATGAAAAACTGTTTTTT. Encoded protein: CASSPWTAGPTNEKLFF.

CDR3 amino acids: CASSSIPMSGELFF. The CDR3 DNA reads as TGCGCCAGCAGCTCAATTCCCATGAGCGGGGAGCTGTTTTTT. V and J are TRBV5-1 and TRBJ2-2; D remains ambiguous. V lost 3 bases, J lost 7 bases, and 13 bases lay in between. The CDR3 covers 14 residues. Germline CDR1 is SGHRS and CDR2 is YFSETQ.

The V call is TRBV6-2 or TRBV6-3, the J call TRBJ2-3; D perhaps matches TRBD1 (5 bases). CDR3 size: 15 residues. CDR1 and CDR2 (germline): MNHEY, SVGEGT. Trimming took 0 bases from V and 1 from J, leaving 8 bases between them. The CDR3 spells CASSYSGRGTDTQYF. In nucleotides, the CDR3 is TGTGCCAGCAGTTACTCAGGCAGGGGCACAGATACGCAGTATTTT.

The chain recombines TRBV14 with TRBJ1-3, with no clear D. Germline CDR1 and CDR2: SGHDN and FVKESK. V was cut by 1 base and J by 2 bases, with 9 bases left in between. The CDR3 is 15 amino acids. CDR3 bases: TGTGCCAGCAGCCAAGCTCGAGGTACTGGAAACACCATATATTTT. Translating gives CASSQARGTGNTIYF.

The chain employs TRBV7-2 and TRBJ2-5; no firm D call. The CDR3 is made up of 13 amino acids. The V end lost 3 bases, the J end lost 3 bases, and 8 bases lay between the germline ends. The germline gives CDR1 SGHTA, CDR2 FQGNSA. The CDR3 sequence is CASSLDQEETQYF. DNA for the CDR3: TGTGCCAGCAGCTTGGACCAAGAAGAGACCCAGTACTTC.

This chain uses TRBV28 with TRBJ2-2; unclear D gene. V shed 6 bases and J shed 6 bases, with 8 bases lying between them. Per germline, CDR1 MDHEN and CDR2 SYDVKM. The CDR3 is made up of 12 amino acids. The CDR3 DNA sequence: TGTGCCAGCAGGCGTCTTCCCGGGGAGCTGTTTTTT. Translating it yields CASRRLPGELFF.

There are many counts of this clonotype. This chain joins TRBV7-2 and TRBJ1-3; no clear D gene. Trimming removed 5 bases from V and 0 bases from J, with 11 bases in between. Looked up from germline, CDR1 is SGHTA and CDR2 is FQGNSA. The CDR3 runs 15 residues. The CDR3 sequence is CASSPQVTSGNTIYF. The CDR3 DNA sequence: TGTGCCAGCAGCCCCCAAGTCACCTCTGGAAACACCATATATTTT.

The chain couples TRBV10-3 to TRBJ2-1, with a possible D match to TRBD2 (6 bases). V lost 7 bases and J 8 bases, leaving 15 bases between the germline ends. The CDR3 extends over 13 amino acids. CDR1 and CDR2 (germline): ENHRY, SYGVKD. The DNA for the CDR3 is TGTGCCATCAATCAGGGACTTTTTTATGAGCAGTTCTTC. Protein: CAINQGLFYEQFF.

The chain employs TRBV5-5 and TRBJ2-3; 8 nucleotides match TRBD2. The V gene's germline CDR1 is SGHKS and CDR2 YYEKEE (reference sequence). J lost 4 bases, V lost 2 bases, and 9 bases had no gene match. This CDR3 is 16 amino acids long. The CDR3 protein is CASSFFSGEVADTQYF. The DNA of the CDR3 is TGTGCCAGCAGCTTCTTTAGCGGGGAAGTAGCAGATACGCAGTATTTT. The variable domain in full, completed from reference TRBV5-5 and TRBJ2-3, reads DAGVTQSPTHLIKTRGQQVTLRCSPISGHKSVSWYQQVLGQGPQFIFQYYEKEERGRGNFPDRFSARQFPNYSSELNVNALLLGDSALYLCASSFFSGEVADTQYFGPGTRLTVL.

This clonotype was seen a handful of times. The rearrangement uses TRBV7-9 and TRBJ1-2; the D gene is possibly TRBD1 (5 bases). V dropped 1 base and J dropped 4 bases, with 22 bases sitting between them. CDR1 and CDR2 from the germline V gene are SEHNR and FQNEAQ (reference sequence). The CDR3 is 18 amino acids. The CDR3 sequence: CASSLEGRVEVETYGYTF. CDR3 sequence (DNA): TGTGCCAGCAGCTTAGAGGGCAGGGTGGAAGTTGAAACCTATGGCTACACCTTC.

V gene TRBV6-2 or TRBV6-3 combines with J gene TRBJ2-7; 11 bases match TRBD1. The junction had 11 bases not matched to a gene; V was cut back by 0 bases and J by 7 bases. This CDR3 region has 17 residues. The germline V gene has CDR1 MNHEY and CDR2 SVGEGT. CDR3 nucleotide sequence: TGTGCCAGCAGTTACTCCAGGGGACAGGGGGGTCCCCCTGAGCAGTACTTC. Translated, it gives CASSYSRGQGGPPEQYF.

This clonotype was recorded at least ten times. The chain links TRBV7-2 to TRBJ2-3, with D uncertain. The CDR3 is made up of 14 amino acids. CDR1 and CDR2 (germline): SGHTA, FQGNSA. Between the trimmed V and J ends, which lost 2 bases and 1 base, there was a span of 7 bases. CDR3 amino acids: CASSLRQGTDTQYF. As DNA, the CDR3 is TGTGCCAGCAGCTTACGGCAGGGCACAGATACGCAGTATTTT. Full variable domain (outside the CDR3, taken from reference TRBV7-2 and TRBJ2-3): GAGVSQSPSNKVTEKGKDVELRCDPISGHTALYWYRQSLGQGLEFLIYFQGNSAPDKSGLPSDRFSAERTGGSVSTLTIQRTQQEDSAVYLCASSLRQGTDTQYFGPGTRLTVL.

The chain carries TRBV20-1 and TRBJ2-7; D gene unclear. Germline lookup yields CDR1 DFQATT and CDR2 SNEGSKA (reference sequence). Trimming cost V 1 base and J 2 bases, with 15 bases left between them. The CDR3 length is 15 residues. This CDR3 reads CSARAPTHSPYEQYF. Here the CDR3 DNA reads TGCAGTGCTAGAGCACCGACTCACTCCCCCTACGAGCAGTACTTC.

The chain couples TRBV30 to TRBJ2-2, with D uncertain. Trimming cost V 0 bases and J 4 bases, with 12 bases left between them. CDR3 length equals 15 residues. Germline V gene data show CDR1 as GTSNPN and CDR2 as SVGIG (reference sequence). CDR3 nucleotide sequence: TGTGCCTGGAGTGTACGGTCTGGCGGCACCGGGGAGCTGTTTTTT. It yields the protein CAWSVRSGGTGELFF.

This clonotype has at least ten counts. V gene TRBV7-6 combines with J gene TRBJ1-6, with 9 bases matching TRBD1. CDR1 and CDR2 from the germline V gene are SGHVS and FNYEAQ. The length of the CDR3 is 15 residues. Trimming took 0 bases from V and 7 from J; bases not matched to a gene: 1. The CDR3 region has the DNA TGTGCCAGCAGCTTAGCCGGACAGGGGAATTCACCCCTCCACTTT. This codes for CASSLAGQGNSPLHF.

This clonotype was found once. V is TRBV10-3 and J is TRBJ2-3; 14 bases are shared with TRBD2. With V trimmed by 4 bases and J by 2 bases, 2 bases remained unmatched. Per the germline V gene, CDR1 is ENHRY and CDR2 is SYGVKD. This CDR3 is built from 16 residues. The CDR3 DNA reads TGTGCCATCAGTGGGACTAGCGGGGGGATCACAGATACGCAGTATTTT. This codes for CAISGTSGGITDTQYF.

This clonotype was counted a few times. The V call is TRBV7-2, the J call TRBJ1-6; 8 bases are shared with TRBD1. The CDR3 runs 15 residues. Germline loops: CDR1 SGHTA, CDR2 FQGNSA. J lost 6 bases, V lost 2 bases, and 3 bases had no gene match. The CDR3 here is CASSLRTGGNSPLHF. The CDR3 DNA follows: TGTGCCAGCAGCTTACGCACAGGGGGTAATTCACCCCTCCACTTT. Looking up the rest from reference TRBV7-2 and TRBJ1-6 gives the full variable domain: GAGVSQSPSNKVTEKGKDVELRCDPISGHTALYWYRQSLGQGLEFLIYFQGNSAPDKSGLPSDRFSAERTGGSVSTLTIQRTQQEDSAVYLCASSLRTGGNSPLHFGNGTRLTVT.

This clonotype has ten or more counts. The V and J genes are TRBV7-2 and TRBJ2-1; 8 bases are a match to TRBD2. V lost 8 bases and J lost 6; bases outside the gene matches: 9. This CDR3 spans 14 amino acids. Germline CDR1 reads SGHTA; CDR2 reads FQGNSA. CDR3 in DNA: TGTGCCAGCCTCTCTTTCGCGGGGGGCAATGAGCAGTTCTTC. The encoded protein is CASLSFAGGNEQFF.

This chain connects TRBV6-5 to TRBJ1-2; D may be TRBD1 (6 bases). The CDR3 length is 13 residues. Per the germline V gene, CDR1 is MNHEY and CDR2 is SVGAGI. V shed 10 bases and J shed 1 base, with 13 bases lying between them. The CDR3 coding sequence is TGTGCCACCCGGACAGACCTTAACTATGGCTACACCTTC. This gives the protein CATRTDLNYGYTF.